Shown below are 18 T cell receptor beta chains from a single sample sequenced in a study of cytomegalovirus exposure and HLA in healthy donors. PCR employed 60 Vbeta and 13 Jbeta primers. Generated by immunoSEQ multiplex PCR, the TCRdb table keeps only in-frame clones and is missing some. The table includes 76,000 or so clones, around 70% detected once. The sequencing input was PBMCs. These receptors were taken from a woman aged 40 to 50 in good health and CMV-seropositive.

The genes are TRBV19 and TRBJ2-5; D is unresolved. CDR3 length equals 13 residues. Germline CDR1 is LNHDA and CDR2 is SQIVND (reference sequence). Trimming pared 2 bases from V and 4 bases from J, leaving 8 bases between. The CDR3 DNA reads TGTGCCAGTAGTATATCCAGTCTAGAGACCCAGTACTTC. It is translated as CASSISSLETQYF.

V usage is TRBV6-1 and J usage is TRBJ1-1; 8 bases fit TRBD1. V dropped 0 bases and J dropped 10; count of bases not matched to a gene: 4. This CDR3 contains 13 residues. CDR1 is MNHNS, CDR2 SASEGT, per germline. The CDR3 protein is CASSEALGQGAFF. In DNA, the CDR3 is TGTGCCAGCAGTGAAGCCCTAGGACAGGGAGCTTTCTTT.

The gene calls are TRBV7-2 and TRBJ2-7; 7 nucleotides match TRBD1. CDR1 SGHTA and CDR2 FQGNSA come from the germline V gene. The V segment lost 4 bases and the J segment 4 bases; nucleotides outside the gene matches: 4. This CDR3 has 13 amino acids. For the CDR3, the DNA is TGTGCCAGCAGCTCCGGGACAGTATACGAGCAGTACTTC. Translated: CASSSGTVYEQYF.

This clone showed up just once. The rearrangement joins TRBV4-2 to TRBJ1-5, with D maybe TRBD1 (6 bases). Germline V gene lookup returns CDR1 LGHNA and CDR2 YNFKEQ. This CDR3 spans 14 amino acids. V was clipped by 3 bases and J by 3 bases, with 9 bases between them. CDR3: CASSQDSLNQPQHF. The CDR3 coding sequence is TGTGCCAGCAGCCAGGACAGCCTCAATCAGCCCCAGCATTTT.

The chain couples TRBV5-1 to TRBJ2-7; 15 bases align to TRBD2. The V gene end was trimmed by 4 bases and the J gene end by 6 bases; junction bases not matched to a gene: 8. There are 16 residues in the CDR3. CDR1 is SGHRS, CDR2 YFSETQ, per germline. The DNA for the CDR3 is TGCGCCAGCAGCGACAGGACTAGCGGGGGGGCCTCCGAGCAGTACTTC. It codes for CASSDRTSGGASEQYF.

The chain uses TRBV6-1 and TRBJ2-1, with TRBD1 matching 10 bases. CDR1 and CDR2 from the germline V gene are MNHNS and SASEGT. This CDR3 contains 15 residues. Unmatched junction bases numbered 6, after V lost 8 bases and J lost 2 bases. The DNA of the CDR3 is TGTGCCAGCGCGTCCGGGACAGGGGCCTACAATGAGCAGTTCTTC. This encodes CASASGTGAYNEQFF.

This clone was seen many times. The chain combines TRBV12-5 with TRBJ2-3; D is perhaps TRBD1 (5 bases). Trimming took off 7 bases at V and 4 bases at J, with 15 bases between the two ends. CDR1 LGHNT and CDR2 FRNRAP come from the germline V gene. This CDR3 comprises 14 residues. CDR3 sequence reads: CASALDIPADTQYF. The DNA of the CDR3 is TGTGCTAGTGCCCTGGACATCCCGGCAGATACGCAGTATTTT.

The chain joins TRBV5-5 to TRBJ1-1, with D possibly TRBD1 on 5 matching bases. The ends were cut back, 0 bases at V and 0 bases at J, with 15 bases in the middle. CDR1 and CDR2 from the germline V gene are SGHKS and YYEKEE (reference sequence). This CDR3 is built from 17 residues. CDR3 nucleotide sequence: TGTGCCAGCAGCTTGGTCCTGACAGACCGGCTGAACACTGAAGCTTTCTTT. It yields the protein CASSLVLTDRLNTEAFF.

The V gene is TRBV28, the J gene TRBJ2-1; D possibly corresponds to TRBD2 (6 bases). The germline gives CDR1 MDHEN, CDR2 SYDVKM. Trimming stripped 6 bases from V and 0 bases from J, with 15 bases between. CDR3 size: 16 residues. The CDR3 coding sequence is TGTGCCAGCAGCCCCCCCCCGGGAGCCTCCTACAATGAGCAGTTCTTC. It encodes CASSPPPGASYNEQFF.

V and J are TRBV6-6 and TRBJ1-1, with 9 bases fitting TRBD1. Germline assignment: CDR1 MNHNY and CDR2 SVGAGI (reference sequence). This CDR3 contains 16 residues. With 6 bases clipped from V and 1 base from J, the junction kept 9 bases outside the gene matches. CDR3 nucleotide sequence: TGTGCCAGCAGGGGACCGGGACAGGGAGGGAACACTGAAGCTTTCTTT. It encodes CASRGPGQGGNTEAFF.

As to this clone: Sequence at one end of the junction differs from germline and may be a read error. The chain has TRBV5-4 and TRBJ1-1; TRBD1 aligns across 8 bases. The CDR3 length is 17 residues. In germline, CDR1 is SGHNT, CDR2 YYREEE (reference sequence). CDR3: CASSLANRGGVNTEAFF. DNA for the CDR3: TGTGCCAGCAGTTTGGCGAACAGGGGGGGAGTGAACACTGAAGCTTTCTTT.

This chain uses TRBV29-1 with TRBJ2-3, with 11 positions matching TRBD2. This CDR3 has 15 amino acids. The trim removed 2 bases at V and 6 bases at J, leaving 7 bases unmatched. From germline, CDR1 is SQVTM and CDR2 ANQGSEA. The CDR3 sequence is CSVEQTSGVEDTQYF. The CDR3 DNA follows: TGCAGCGTTGAACAGACTAGCGGGGTTGAGGATACGCAGTATTTT.

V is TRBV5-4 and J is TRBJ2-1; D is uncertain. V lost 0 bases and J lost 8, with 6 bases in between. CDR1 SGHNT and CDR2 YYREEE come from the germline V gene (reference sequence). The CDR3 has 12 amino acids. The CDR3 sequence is CASSLDWHEQFF. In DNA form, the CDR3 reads TGTGCCAGCAGCTTGGATTGGCATGAGCAGTTCTTC.

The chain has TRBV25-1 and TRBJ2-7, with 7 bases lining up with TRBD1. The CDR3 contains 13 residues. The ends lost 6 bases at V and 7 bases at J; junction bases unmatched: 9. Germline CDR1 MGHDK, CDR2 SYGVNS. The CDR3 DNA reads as TGTGCCAGCAGGATAACAGGGGAAGGGGAGCAGTACTTC. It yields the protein CASRITGEGEQYF.

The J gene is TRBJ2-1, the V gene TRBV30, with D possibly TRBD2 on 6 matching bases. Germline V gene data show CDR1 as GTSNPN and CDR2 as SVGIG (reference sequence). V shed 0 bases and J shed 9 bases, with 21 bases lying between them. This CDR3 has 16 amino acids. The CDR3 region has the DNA TGTGCCTGGAGTGTATTCGGGGGAAGGAGTATGAGTGAGCAGTTCTTC. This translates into CAWSVFGGRSMSEQFF.

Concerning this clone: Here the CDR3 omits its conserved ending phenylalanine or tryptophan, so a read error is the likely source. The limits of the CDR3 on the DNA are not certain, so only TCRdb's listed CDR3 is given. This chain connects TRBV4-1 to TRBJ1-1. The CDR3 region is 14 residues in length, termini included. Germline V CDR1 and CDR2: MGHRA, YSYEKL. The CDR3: CASSFLDWNTEALV.

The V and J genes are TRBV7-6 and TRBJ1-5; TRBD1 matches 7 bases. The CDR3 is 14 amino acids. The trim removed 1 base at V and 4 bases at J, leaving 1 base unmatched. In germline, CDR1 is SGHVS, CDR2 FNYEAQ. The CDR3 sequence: CASSLETGNQPQHF. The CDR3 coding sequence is TGTGCCAGCAGCTTAGAGACAGGGAATCAGCCCCAGCATTTT. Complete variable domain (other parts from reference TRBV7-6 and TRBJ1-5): GAGVSQSPRYKVTKRGQDVALRCDPISGHVSLYWYRQALGQGPEFLTYFNYEAQQDKSGLPNDRFSAERPEGSISTLTIQRTEQRDSAMYRCASSLETGNQPQHFGDGTRLSIL.

The CDR3 loop is CASSRTDYEQYF. CDR3 DNA sequence: TGTGCCAGTAGTAGGACAGACTACGAGCAGTACTTC. The rearrangement uses TRBV19 and TRBJ2-7; tentative D call: TRBD1 (6 bases). Trimming stripped 4 bases from V and 3 bases from J, with 7 bases between. CDR1 and CDR2 (germline): LNHDA, SQIVND (reference sequence). The CDR3 has 12 residues.